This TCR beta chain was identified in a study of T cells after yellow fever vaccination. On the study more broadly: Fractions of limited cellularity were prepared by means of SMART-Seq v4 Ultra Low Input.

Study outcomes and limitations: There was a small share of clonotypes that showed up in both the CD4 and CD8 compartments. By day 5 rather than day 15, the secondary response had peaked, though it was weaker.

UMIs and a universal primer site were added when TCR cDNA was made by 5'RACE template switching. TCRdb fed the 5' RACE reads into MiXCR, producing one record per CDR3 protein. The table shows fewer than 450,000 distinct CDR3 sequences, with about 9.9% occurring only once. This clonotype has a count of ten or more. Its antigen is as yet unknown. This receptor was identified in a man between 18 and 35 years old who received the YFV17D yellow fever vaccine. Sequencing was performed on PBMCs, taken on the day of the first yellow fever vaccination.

CDR3 nucleotide sequence: TGTGCCAGCAGCCCCCCGCCTGGGTGGGGCGCGGAACTGTTTTTT. Amino acid sequence: CASSPPPGWGAELFF. The chain carries TRBV12-3 or TRBV12-4 and TRBJ1-4, with TRBD1 as a possible D gene (5 bases). The CDR3 length is 15 residues. Trimming pared 6 bases from V and 12 bases from J, leaving 23 bases between.